The 3 T cell receptor beta chains below were found in one sample sequenced in a study of blood T cell repertoires in COVID-19. Only in-frame clones appear in the TCRdb table, and some are missing; sequencing was by immunoSEQ multiplex PCR. The sample contains tens of thousands of clones, 70% to 85% of which appear only once. Sequences were obtained from peripheral blood. The source of these receptors is a human donor in a cohort sampled during active COVID-19.

This clone was detected only once. The chain carries TRBV19 and TRBJ1-2; 7 nucleotides agree with TRBD1. The CDR3 is made up of 15 amino acids. Trimming removed 7 bases from V and 5 bases from J; junction bases left unmatched: 13. Germline V gives CDR1 LNHDA, CDR2 SQIVND (reference sequence). The CDR3 reads CASTPSGGKAYGYTF. CDR3 DNA: TGTGCCAGTACCCCGTCAGGGGGGAAAGCATATGGCTACACCTTC.

The V call is TRBV2, the J call TRBJ1-1; 9 nucleotides align to TRBD1. V dropped 5 bases and J dropped 4; count of bases not matched to a gene: 5. CDR3 length: 14 residues. Germline assignment: CDR1 SNHLY and CDR2 FYNNEI. CDR3 amino acids: CASSLDRGPTEAFF. CDR3 DNA sequence: TGTGCCAGCAGTTTGGACAGGGGTCCCACTGAAGCTTTCTTT.

This CDR3 is CASSQSNFYNEQFF. The CDR3 DNA follows: TGCGCCAGCAGTCAATCGAACTTCTACAATGAGCAGTTCTTC. The chain carries TRBV23-1 and TRBJ2-1, with D hard to call. TRBV23-1 falls under the ORF class, with uncertain function. The CDR3 is 14 amino acids. Between the trimmed V and J ends, which lost 0 bases and 3 bases, there was a span of 6 bases.